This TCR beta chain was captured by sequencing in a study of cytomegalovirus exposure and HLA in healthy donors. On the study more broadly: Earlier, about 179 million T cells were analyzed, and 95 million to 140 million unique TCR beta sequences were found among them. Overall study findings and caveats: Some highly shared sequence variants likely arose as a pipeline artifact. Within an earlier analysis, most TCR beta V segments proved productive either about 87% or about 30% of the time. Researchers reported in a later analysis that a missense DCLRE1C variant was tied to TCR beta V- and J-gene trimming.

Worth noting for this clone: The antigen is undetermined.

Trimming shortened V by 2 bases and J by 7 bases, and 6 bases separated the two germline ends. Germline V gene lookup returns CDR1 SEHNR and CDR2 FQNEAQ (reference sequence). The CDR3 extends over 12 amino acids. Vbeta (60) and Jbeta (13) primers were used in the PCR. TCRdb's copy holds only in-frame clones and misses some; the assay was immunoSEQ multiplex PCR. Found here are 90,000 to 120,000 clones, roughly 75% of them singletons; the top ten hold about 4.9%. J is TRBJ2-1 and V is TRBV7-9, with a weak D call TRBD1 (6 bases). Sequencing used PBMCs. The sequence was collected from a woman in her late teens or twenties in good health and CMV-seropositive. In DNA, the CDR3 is TGTGCCAGCAGCTTAACAGGGAATGAGCAGTTCTTC. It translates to CASSLTGNEQFF.